This T cell receptor (beta chain) originates from a study of control samples from healthy donors and cancer patients. Germline CDR1 and CDR2: MNHNY and SVGAGI (reference sequence). CDR3 length equals 13 residues. V was pared by 2 bases and J by 7 bases, with 9 bases between. The repertoire was sequenced with immunoSEQ multiplex PCR; TCRdb's copy has only in-frame clones and lacks some. The sample lists approximately 150,000 clones; 80% to 95% were seen once. The V and J genes are TRBV6-6 and TRBJ2-1; D is unresolved. Input material: blood. The TCR originated in a woman aged 25 to 39 in good health. CDR3 DNA: TGTGCCAGCAGTTACGACCGGTGGAATGAGCAGTTCTTC. Translated: CASSYDRWNEQFF.